The 9 T cell receptor beta chains listed next were all sequenced from one sample in a study of multiple sclerosis patients with progressive multifocal leukoencephalopathy. TCRdb keeps only in-frame clones here, not all; method: immunoSEQ multiplex PCR. The table shows fewer than 40,000 clones, with 87% occurring only once. As for time point: time of PML onset. The starting material was PBMCs, obtained from a patient treated with natalizumab. The source of these receptors is a woman aged 40 to 50 with progressive multifocal leukoencephalopathy.

The V and J genes are TRBV25-1 and TRBJ2-5; 7 bases match TRBD2. Germline CDR1 is MGHDK and CDR2 is SYGVNS. V dropped 1 base and J dropped 4; count of bases not matched to a gene: 9. The CDR3 totals 16 residues. CDR3 in DNA: TGTGCCAGCAGTGAATTAGAGGCAGGGAGGGGAGAGACCCAGTACTTC. Translating gives CASSELEAGRGETQYF. The whole variable domain, filled in from reference TRBV25-1 and TRBJ2-5, reads EADIYQTPRYLVIGTGKKITLECSQTMGHDKMYWYQQDPGMELHLIHYSYGVNSTEKGDLSSESTVSRIRTEHFPLTLESARPSHTSQYLCASSELEAGRGETQYFGPGTRLLVL.

The rearrangement uses TRBV28 and TRBJ1-1; 9 nucleotides match TRBD1. V shed 4 bases, J shed 6 bases, and the junction held 15 bases outside the gene matches. Looked up from germline, CDR1 is MDHEN and CDR2 is SYDVKM. The CDR3 contains 17 residues. The CDR3 loop is CASSSSGTGMVLSEAFF. In DNA form, the CDR3 reads TGTGCCAGCAGTTCATCCGGGACAGGGATGGTTCTCTCTGAAGCTTTCTTT. Full variable domain (remainder filled in from reference TRBV28 and TRBJ1-1): DVKVTQSSRYLVKRTGEKVFLECVQDMDHENMFWYRQDPGLGLRLIYFSYDVKMKEKGDIPEGYSVSREKKERFSLILESASTNQTSMYLCASSSSGTGMVLSEAFFGQGTRLTVV.

The chain uses TRBV30 and TRBJ1-1; D remains ambiguous. The CDR3 covers 13 residues. Trimming pared 0 bases from V and 5 bases from J, leaving 10 bases between. In germline, CDR1 is GTSNPN, CDR2 SVGIG (reference sequence). CDR3 amino acids: CAWSVQSGTEAFF. In DNA, the CDR3 is TGTGCCTGGAGTGTACAGTCGGGGACTGAAGCTTTCTTT.

The chain is built from TRBV6-1 and TRBJ2-4, with D perhaps matching TRBD2 (5 bases). This CDR3 spans 14 amino acids. Germline V gene data show CDR1 as MNHNS and CDR2 as SASEGT. V was shortened by 3 bases and J by 1 base, with 7 bases between the two germline ends. The CDR3 DNA is TGTGCCAGCAGTGAGGGCGGGGCCAAAAACATTCAGTACTTC. Protein: CASSEGGAKNIQYF.

The V gene is TRBV22-1, the J gene TRBJ1-5; the table's D gene call, TRBD1, was not cross checked with the DNA. TRBV22-1 is labeled a pseudogene. The CDR3 length is 17 residues. In DNA form, the CDR3 reads TGTCCTGGGAGCGCTTCCGGACAGTTGTATAGCAATCAGCCCCAGCATTTT. This translates into CPGSASGQLYSNQPQHF.

In its sample, this clone was seen once. The chain recombines TRBV6-4 with TRBJ1-1; D is ambiguous. The V and J ends lost 6 bases and 1 base respectively, with 9 bases between them. The CDR3 extends over 13 amino acids. CDR1 is MRHNA and CDR2 is SNTAGT in the germline V gene. CDR3 residues: CASSRNKNTEAFF. Here the CDR3 DNA reads TGTGCCAGCAGCCGCAATAAGAACACTGAAGCTTTCTTT.

V gene TRBV15 combines with J gene TRBJ2-2; possibly TRBD1 or TRBD2 for D (5 bases each). The V end lost 4 bases, the J end lost 1 base, and 13 bases lay between the germline ends. The CDR3 runs 16 residues. Germline assignment: CDR1 LNHNV and CDR2 YYDKDF (reference sequence). As DNA, the CDR3 is TGTGCCACCAGCAAGGCGGGCCAGGGGAACACCGGGGAGCTGTTTTTT. This gives the protein CATSKAGQGNTGELFF.

V gene TRBV6-4 combines with J gene TRBJ1-6; D gene ambiguous. This CDR3 has 13 amino acids. Germline loops: CDR1 MRHNA, CDR2 SNTAGT. V was cut by 3 bases and J by 13 bases, with 13 bases left in between. As DNA, the CDR3 is TGTGCCAGCAGTGAAAATAAATACGGTCCCCTCCACTTT. Its translation is CASSENKYGPLHF.

The chain combines TRBV30 with TRBJ2-1; 8 nucleotides line up with TRBD1. Germline-derived CDR1 and CDR2 are GTSNPN and SVGIG (reference sequence). The V segment lost 8 bases and the J segment 7 bases; nucleotides outside the gene matches: 10. CDR3 length: 13 amino acids. The CDR3: CAGLGQGGNEQFF. The CDR3 DNA is TGTGCCGGGCTCGGACAGGGTGGGAATGAGCAGTTCTTC.